Below are 5 T cell receptor beta chains sequenced from a single sample in a study of Tregs in tolerant kidney transplant recipients. Sequencing used immunoSEQ multiplex PCR; TCRdb keeps in-frame clones, though not all of them. The sample shows 90,000 to 150,000 clones, roughly nine tenths of them seen only once. The sequenced sample consisted of CD4+ T cells from blood. These TCRs come from a human donor in good health.

This chain's CDR3 is CASSPDTSAGYTF. The CDR3 region has the DNA TGTGCCAGCAGCCCCGACACATCGGCGGGCTACACCTTC. The rearrangement uses TRBV7-9 and TRBJ1-2; D not resolved. The CDR3 totals 13 residues. V lost 5 bases, J lost 8 bases, and 15 bases lay in between. CDR1 and CDR2 (germline): SEHNR, FQNEAQ (reference sequence).

The rearrangement uses TRBV6-5 and TRBJ2-3; no clear D gene. CDR1 and CDR2 (germline): MNHEY, SVGAGI. The CDR3 totals 14 residues. The V and J ends lost 2 bases and 2 bases respectively, with 8 bases between them. CDR3 bases: TGTGCCAGCAGTTACGTTCCTAACACAGATACGCAGTATTTT. This translates into CASSYVPNTDTQYF.

The chain carries TRBV7-9 and TRBJ2-2, with D possibly TRBD2 on 7 matching bases. The germline V gene encodes CDR1 SEHNR and CDR2 FQNEAQ (reference sequence). Trimming cost V 8 bases and J 3 bases, with 16 bases left between them. The CDR3 runs 15 residues. The CDR3 is CASQKGGGDTGELFF. The DNA for the CDR3 is TGTGCCAGCCAAAAAGGCGGGGGCGACACCGGGGAGCTGTTTTTT.

The V call is TRBV7-9, the J call TRBJ2-3; TRBD1 agrees at 9 bases. Per germline, CDR1 SEHNR and CDR2 FQNEAQ (reference sequence). This CDR3 has 16 amino acids. Unmatched junction bases numbered 5, after V lost 4 bases and J lost 0 bases. The CDR3: CASSSGQGGSTDTQYF. The CDR3 DNA sequence: TGTGCCAGCAGCTCGGGACAGGGAGGGAGCACAGATACGCAGTATTTT.

The CDR3 nucleotides are TGTGCCAGCAGTTACTCAGCCCAGACGCCGGGGGAGCAGTACTTC. Encoded protein: CASSYSAQTPGEQYF. The V and J genes are TRBV6-6 and TRBJ2-7; D is possibly TRBD2 (5 bases). V lost 0 bases, J lost 7 bases, and 16 bases lay in between. Germline CDR1 and CDR2: MNHNY and SVGAGI (reference sequence). The CDR3 is made up of 15 amino acids.